This note documents a single T cell receptor (beta chain) sequence. The sample originates from a study of T cell responses to AZD1222 COVID-19 vaccine. The germline V gene has CDR1 SNHLY and CDR2 FYNNEI. Trimming left V 5 bases short and J 1 base short, with 12 bases between. This CDR3 contains 14 residues. Clones were read by immunoSEQ multiplex PCR, and TCRdb kept only the in-frame ones, dropping some. Counted here are approximately 150,000 clones, over 85% occurring once; the ten biggest clones make up about 1.5%. This TCR was sampled from an adult in good health. Sequenced material: peripheral blood, taken on day 0 of AZD1222 vaccination. The chain uses TRBV2 and TRBJ2-7, with a possible D match to TRBD1 (5 bases). The CDR3 DNA follows: TGTGCCAGCAGTCCAATTCCAGGGTCCTACGAGCAGTACTTC. Residues: CASSPIPGSYEQYF.